This entry lists 14 T cell receptor beta chains sequenced from one sample in a study of blood T cell repertoires in COVID-19. Clones were sequenced by immunoSEQ multiplex PCR, and TCRdb holds only the in-frame ones, with some missing. The sample has under 300,000 clones, about 80% seen once. The specimen was peripheral blood. The source is a man in his thirties or forties who had recovered from COVID-19.

V usage is TRBV28 and J usage is TRBJ2-1; TRBD1 matches at 9 bases. The CDR3 is 17 residues long. The ends lost 4 bases at V and 1 base at J; junction bases unmatched: 8. The germline gives CDR1 MDHEN, CDR2 SYDVKM. CDR3 amino acids: CASSSRTGAQSYNEQFF. The CDR3 DNA is TGTGCCAGCAGTTCACGGACAGGGGCGCAATCCTACAATGAGCAGTTCTTC.

The sample holds one count of this clone. This chain uses TRBV3-1 (or the pseudogene TRBV3-2) with TRBJ1-4, with 7 positions matching TRBD1. Germline CDR1 reads LGHDT; CDR2 reads YNNKEL (reference sequence). This CDR3 is built from 15 residues. The V segment lost 5 bases and the J segment 6 bases; nucleotides outside the gene matches: 9. In nucleotides, the CDR3 is TGTGCCAGCAGCTTGCAGGGGGACTGGGATGAAAAACTGTTTTTT. This translates into CASSLQGDWDEKLFF.

This clone was seen once. The chain couples TRBV11-2 to TRBJ2-2; tentatively, D is TRBD1 (7 bases). Trimming removed 6 bases at V and 5 bases at J, with 16 bases between. Germline assignment: CDR1 SGHAT and CDR2 FQNNGV. This CDR3 has 15 residues. CDR3 coding DNA: TGTGCCAGCAGATCAGGGGGGATTGAGACCGGGGAGCTGTTTTTT. It encodes CASRSGGIETGELFF.

This chain joins TRBV7-2 and TRBJ2-3, with TRBD2 matching over 7 bases. The CDR3 runs 13 residues. The V segment lost 8 bases and the J segment 5 bases; nucleotides outside the gene matches: 7. Germline V gene lookup returns CDR1 SGHTA and CDR2 FQGNSA. The CDR3 sequence: CASVSGVEDTQYF. CDR3 nucleotides: TGTGCCAGCGTAAGCGGGGTGGAAGATACGCAGTATTTT.

The chain has TRBV24-1 and TRBJ1-2; 7 nucleotides match TRBD1. The germline V gene has CDR1 KGHDR and CDR2 SFDVKD. The CDR3 sequence is 15 residues long. V was clipped by 5 bases and J by 3 bases; unmatched bases: 8. The CDR3 DNA follows: TGTGCCACCAGTGGTATAGGGGGCGCTGACTATGGCTACACCTTC. Amino acids: CATSGIGGADYGYTF.

This chain joins TRBV19 and TRBJ1-5; D uncertain. Germline V CDR1 and CDR2: LNHDA, SQIVND (reference sequence). This CDR3 comprises 14 residues. V dropped 3 bases and J dropped 0 bases, with 6 bases sitting between them. CDR3 region: CASSITGSNQPQHF. Written as DNA, the CDR3 is TGTGCCAGTAGTATCACTGGTAGCAATCAGCCCCAGCATTTT.

The chain combines TRBV19 with TRBJ2-3; 11 positions match TRBD2. CDR1 is LNHDA and CDR2 is SQIVND in the germline V gene (reference sequence). V trimming: 1 base; J trimming: 6 bases; junction bases outside the gene matches: 3. The length of the CDR3 is 15 residues. CDR3 in amino acids: CASSIAASGGDTQYF. CDR3 DNA sequence: TGTGCCAGTAGTATAGCGGCTAGCGGGGGGGATACGCAGTATTTT.

The V call is TRBV29-1, the J call TRBJ2-1; 8 bases fit TRBD1. This CDR3 contains 14 residues. V lost 6 bases, J lost 7 bases, and 11 bases stayed unmatched. The V gene's germline CDR1 is SQVTM and CDR2 ANQGSEA. Written as DNA, the CDR3 is TGCAGCGTCGGACAGGGTTCGATCAGGAATGAGCAGTTCTTC. It codes for CSVGQGSIRNEQFF.

V is TRBV11-3 and J is TRBJ2-7; 7 bases fit TRBD1. V was clipped by 5 bases and J by 7 bases; unmatched bases: 8. Germline-derived CDR1 and CDR2 are SGHNT and YENEEA. The CDR3 totals 13 residues. The CDR3 region is CASSRGRENEQYF. DNA of the CDR3: TGTGCCAGCAGCAGGGGGCGCGAGAATGAGCAGTACTTC.

V is TRBV2 and J is TRBJ1-3; tentative D call: TRBD1 (6 bases). CDR1 is SNHLY, CDR2 FYNNEI, per germline. With 6 bases removed from V and 0 bases from J, the gap between germline ends came to 9 bases. The length of the CDR3 is 14 residues. Here the CDR3 DNA reads TGTGCCAGCAGACTGGACAGCTCTGGAAACACCATATATTTT. It specifies CASRLDSSGNTIYF.

The rearrangement links TRBV5-1 to TRBJ2-1; tentatively, D is TRBD1 (5 bases). The germline gives CDR1 SGHRS, CDR2 YFSETQ. The CDR3 spans 14 residues. V was clipped by 0 bases and J by 7 bases, with 11 bases between them. For the CDR3, the DNA is TGCGCCAGCAGCTTGGATCCAGGGAAAAATGAGCAGTTCTTC. Its translation is CASSLDPGKNEQFF. Full variable domain (missing parts from reference TRBV5-1 and TRBJ2-1): KAGVTQTPRYLIKTRGQQVTLSCSPISGHRSVSWYQQTPGQGLQFLFEYFSETQRNKGNFPGRFSGRQFSNSRSEMNVSTLELGDSALYLCASSLDPGKNEQFFGPGTRLTVL.

The chain has TRBV24-1 and TRBJ2-1; D remains unclear. Germline V gives CDR1 KGHDR, CDR2 SFDVKD. Deletions cut 0 bases from V and 14 bases from J, with 10 bases between. CDR3 size: 12 residues. Here the CDR3 reads CATSDLTSVKFF. The CDR3 DNA reads TGTGCCACCAGTGATTTGACGTCAGTTAAGTTCTTC.

The chain is built from TRBV13 and TRBJ2-3, with 11 bases matching TRBD2. CDR1 and CDR2 from the germline V gene are PRHDT and FYEKMQ (reference sequence). The V segment lost 3 bases and the J segment 5 bases; nucleotides outside the gene matches: 13. This CDR3 has 18 residues. The CDR3 DNA sequence: TGTGCCAGCAGCTTGGGACTAGCGGCCCCCTGGGGGGTAGATACGCAGTATTTT. Translating it yields CASSLGLAAPWGVDTQYF.

The chain couples TRBV19 to TRBJ1-1; D perhaps matches TRBD1 (6 bases). The CDR3 extends over 15 amino acids. The V and J ends lost 5 bases and 4 bases respectively, with 17 bases between them. Germline V lookup: CDR1 LNHDA, CDR2 SQIVND (reference sequence). CDR3 amino acids: CASSLRQARGTEAFF. The CDR3 coding sequence is TGTGCCAGTAGTCTGCGACAGGCCCGGGGCACTGAAGCTTTCTTT.